The 21 T cell receptor beta chains reported below all come from one sample, sequenced in a study of cytomegalovirus exposure and HLA in healthy donors (dated by TCRdb to about 2017). The method behind the library was the immunoSEQ multiplex PCR assay. The multiplex PCR relied on a mix of 60 forward primers for TCR Vbeta segments and 13 reverse primers for TCR Jbeta segments. TCRdb provides this immuneACCESS table in a form limited to in-frame rearrangements. Some clones are lacking; in checked studies, under half of them reflect an unresolved V gene, and why the rest are absent is not known. Recorded for this sample are about 160,000 clones; less than 90% of them occurred a single time. Of the sample, about 6.3% is held by the ten largest clones. Input material: PBMCs. The receptor source for this set is a male donor in good health and CMV-seropositive.

The rearrangement uses TRBV21-1 and TRBJ1-5; TRBD1, as called in the table, went unchecked against the DNA. TRBV21-1 is tagged as a pseudogene. The CDR3 sequence is 20 residues long. The DNA of the CDR3 is TGTGCCAGCAGCAACCCCCTTCCGGCTGGACAGGTGGGTAGCAATCAGCCCCAGCATTTT. It codes for CASSNPLPAGQVGSNQPQHF.

This chain uses TRBV18 with TRBJ1-4, with TRBD1 matching over 7 bases. J lost 4 bases, V lost 3 bases, and 8 bases had no gene match. CDR3 length: 16 residues. Germline V lookup: CDR1 KGHSH, CDR2 LQKENI. Written as DNA, the CDR3 is TGTGCCAGCTCACCTACCGCGGGACAGCGTAATGAAAAACTGTTTTTT. Residues: CASSPTAGQRNEKLFF.

The V gene is TRBV28, the J gene TRBJ1-5; 7 bases are shared with TRBD1. Germline V gene lookup returns CDR1 MDHEN and CDR2 SYDVKM. J gave up 1 base and V 8 bases, and 20 bases lay outside the gene matches. The CDR3 runs to 19 residues. CDR3 amino acids: CASSNNHRDRWKSNQPQHF. For the CDR3, the DNA is TGTGCCAGCTCTAATAACCACCGGGACAGATGGAAGAGCAATCAGCCCCAGCATTTT.

The V gene is TRBV2, the J gene TRBJ2-4, with 8 bases aligning to TRBD2. The CDR3 spans 15 residues. With V trimmed by 11 bases and J by 2 bases, 11 bases remained unmatched. Germline CDR1 SNHLY, CDR2 FYNNEI. The CDR3: CAGKAGARTKNIQYF. Here the CDR3 DNA reads TGTGCCGGTAAAGCGGGAGCGCGTACCAAAAACATTCAGTACTTC.

The chain has TRBV27 and TRBJ1-4; 7 positions agree with TRBD1. V was clipped by 3 bases and J by 7 bases; unmatched bases: 5. The CDR3 has 14 amino acids. CDR1 MNHEY and CDR2 SMNVEV come from the germline V gene (reference sequence). Here the CDR3 DNA reads TGTGCCAGCAGTTTTCAGGGGGTTGGTGAAAAACTGTTTTTT. The encoded protein is CASSFQGVGEKLFF.

This clone was detected once. This chain uses TRBV30 with TRBJ2-2; 15 nucleotides agree with TRBD2. The CDR3 is made up of 15 amino acids. V dropped 5 bases and J dropped 6; count of bases not matched to a gene: 4. Germline-derived CDR1 and CDR2 are GTSNPN and SVGIG (reference sequence). CDR3 in amino acids: CAWHGLAGGSGELFF. CDR3 bases: TGTGCCTGGCACGGACTAGCGGGAGGGTCCGGGGAGCTGTTTTTT.

Of note for this clone: One end of the junction does not line up with germline, which may come from a read error. The CDR3 bases are TGTGCTAGCAGCTTAGGTCGTAACAATGAGCAGTTCTTC. It encodes CASSLGRNNEQFF. V is TRBV7-7 and J is TRBJ2-1; D uncertain. Germline CDR1 reads SSHAT; CDR2 reads FNYEAQ (reference sequence). The CDR3 is 13 residues long.

V and J are TRBV9 and TRBJ2-5; possibly TRBD1 for D (5 bases). Germline loops: CDR1 SGDLS, CDR2 YYNGEE. The V gene lost 6 bases and the J gene lost 5 bases, with 17 bases spanning the gap. The CDR3 extends over 14 amino acids. The CDR3 DNA sequence: TGTGCCAGCAACAAACTCTCACAGGAGGAGACCCAGTACTTC. Amino acid sequence: CASNKLSQEETQYF.

This CDR3 is CASSLPGQASGNTIYF. In DNA, the CDR3 is TGTGCCAGCAGTTTACCAGGACAGGCCTCTGGAAACACCATATATTTT. The chain employs TRBV28 and TRBJ1-3, with 7 bases identical to TRBD1. The CDR3 totals 16 residues. Per the germline V gene, CDR1 is MDHEN and CDR2 is SYDVKM. V lost 2 bases to trimming and J lost 0 bases; unmatched junction nucleotides: 4.

The chain uses TRBV6-1 and TRBJ1-5, with 8 bases matching TRBD1. The CDR3 has 15 amino acids. Germline CDR1 is MNHNS and CDR2 is SASEGT. V shed 5 bases, J shed 6 bases, and the junction held 9 bases outside the gene matches. CDR3 in amino acids: CASSSHSGGSQPQHF. The CDR3 DNA reads as TGTGCCAGCAGTTCCCATTCAGGGGGCTCTCAGCCCCAGCATTTT.

In this sample, this clone turned up once. The genes are TRBV5-6 and TRBJ1-5, with 9 bases lining up with TRBD1. In germline, CDR1 is SGHDT, CDR2 YYEEEE. The CDR3 is 16 residues long. V was pared by 0 bases and J by 9 bases, with 10 bases of the junction left unmatched. The CDR3 region is CASSLAGTGTRGPQHF. CDR3 coding DNA: TGTGCCAGCAGCTTGGCCGGGACAGGGACCCGGGGGCCCCAGCATTTT.

The rearrangement uses TRBV5-1 and TRBJ2-5; 7 nucleotides match TRBD1. The CDR3 has 14 residues. V was pared by 4 bases and J by 2 bases, with 5 bases of the junction left unmatched. Germline assignment: CDR1 SGHRS and CDR2 YFSETQ. The CDR3 spells CASSPGTAQETQYF. DNA of the CDR3: TGCGCCAGCAGCCCCGGGACAGCTCAAGAGACCCAGTACTTC.

V gene TRBV28 combines with J gene TRBJ1-1; possible D gene TRBD1, 6 bases. CDR1 is MDHEN, CDR2 SYDVKM, per germline. V was trimmed by 10 bases and J by 1 base, leaving 25 bases between them. This CDR3 spans 17 amino acids. DNA for the CDR3: TGTGCCACCCGGGAGGGGGGTTTGAGGGGGGCGAACACTGAAGCTTTCTTT. Its translation is CATREGGLRGANTEAFF. The whole variable domain, remainder taken from reference TRBV28 and TRBJ1-1, is DVKVTQSSRYLVKRTGEKVFLECVQDMDHENMFWYRQDPGLGLRLIYFSYDVKMKEKGDIPEGYSVSREKKERFSLILESASTNQTSMYLCATREGGLRGANTEAFFGQGTRLTVV.

In this sample, this clone turned up once. The chain uses TRBV29-1 and TRBJ1-2; D perhaps matches TRBD1 (5 bases). Germline CDR1 is SQVTM and CDR2 is ANQGSEA. The CDR3 is made up of 13 amino acids. The ends were cut back, 8 bases at V and 7 bases at J, with 20 bases in the middle. The CDR3 nucleotides are TGCAGCACCCTCGGGGAGGGGATTGGTGGCTACACCTTC. It yields the protein CSTLGEGIGGYTF.

V gene TRBV19 combines with J gene TRBJ1-4, with 8 bases that match TRBD1. The CDR3 spans 17 residues. Germline CDR1 LNHDA, CDR2 SQIVND (reference sequence). Germline trimming cut 3 bases from V and 5 bases from J; bases unmatched to any gene: 11. The CDR3 DNA reads TGTGCCAGTAGTATCGACGCCATGGACAGGGAGAATGAAAAACTGTTTTTT. Residues: CASSIDAMDRENEKLFF.

The table lists this clone with a count of one. V usage is TRBV29-1 and J usage is TRBJ1-2, with D unclear. The CDR3 sequence is 12 residues long. Deletions cut 7 bases from V and 6 bases from J, with 15 bases between. Germline CDR1 SQVTM, CDR2 ANQGSEA. The CDR3 DNA reads as TGCAGCGCCGAGGTTGGATCTCATGGCTACACCTTC. Its translation is CSAEVGSHGYTF.

This clone was seen more than once but under ten times. This chain links TRBV4-2 with TRBJ2-5, with TRBD2 identical over 13 bases. V dropped 1 base and J dropped 4; count of bases not matched to a gene: 6. CDR1 and CDR2 (germline): LGHNA, YNFKEQ. This CDR3 spans 17 amino acids. The CDR3 coding sequence is TGTGCCAGCAGCCAAGCTGGGACTAGCGGGACTGCAGAGACCCAGTACTTC. This codes for CASSQAGTSGTAETQYF.

With regard to this clone: One junction end disagrees with the germline gene, perhaps due to a read error. The V call is TRBV7-7, the J call TRBJ1-1; D possibly corresponds to TRBD1 (5 bases). The CDR3 has 14 residues. In germline, CDR1 is SSHAT, CDR2 FNYEAQ (reference sequence). The CDR3 region has the DNA TGTGCTAGCAGGGTGGGGACTATGAACACTGAAGCTTTCTTT. Translation gives CASRVGTMNTEAFF.

This clone was seen only once. The chain employs TRBV7-8 and TRBJ1-2; TRBD1 matches 7 bases. The ends lost 0 bases at V and 2 bases at J; junction bases unmatched: 3. Per germline, CDR1 SGHVS and CDR2 FQNEAQ. The CDR3 runs 15 residues. CDR3 sequence: CASSLAETGNYGYTF. The CDR3 DNA reads TGTGCCAGCAGCTTAGCGGAGACAGGGAACTATGGCTACACCTTC.

The gene calls are TRBV11-3 and TRBJ2-1; tentative D call: TRBD2 (6 bases). Looked up from germline, CDR1 is SGHNT and CDR2 is YENEEA. V was trimmed by 5 bases and J by 2 bases, leaving 16 bases between them. CDR3 length: 16 amino acids. This chain's CDR3 is CASSPPLASPYNEQFF. The CDR3 DNA follows: TGTGCCAGCAGCCCCCCCCTAGCGAGCCCCTACAATGAGCAGTTCTTC.

The chain recombines TRBV5-4 with TRBJ2-7; no clear D. Looked up from germline, CDR1 is SGHNT and CDR2 is YYREEE (reference sequence). V shed 4 bases and J shed 3 bases, with 14 bases lying between them. The CDR3 is made up of 14 amino acids. The CDR3 coding sequence is TGTGCCAGCAGCCCCCTGACTCTGAACTACGAGCAGTACTTC. As protein: CASSPLTLNYEQYF.